This T cell receptor (beta chain) was sequenced in a study of tumor and adjacent non-tumor tissue in lung cancer. Of note for this clonotype: Its cognate antigen is unknown. A much larger clone is a single base away; this may be a read error.

Study-level results: Tumor tissue had significantly higher TCR diversity than normal lung.

CDR3 size: 12 residues. Germline CDR1 is MDHEN and CDR2 is SYDVKM. No cell sorting was done before RNA was extracted from the tissue. Three rounds of nested PCR, following a modified ARM-PCR protocol, produced the TCRbeta library. TCRdb reprocessed the multiplex PCR reads via MiXCR and lists one record per CDR3 protein. The table includes fewer than 120,000 distinct CDR3 sequences, over 75% detected once. The chain employs TRBV28 and TRBJ1-1, with 8 positions matching TRBD1. The TCR sequence derives from a man aged 65 to 79 with non-small cell lung cancer. The material sequenced was lung tumor tissue. CDR3 region: CASSRTGFEVFF. In nucleotides, the CDR3 is TGTGCCAGCAGTCGGACAGGGTTTGAAGTTTTCTTT.